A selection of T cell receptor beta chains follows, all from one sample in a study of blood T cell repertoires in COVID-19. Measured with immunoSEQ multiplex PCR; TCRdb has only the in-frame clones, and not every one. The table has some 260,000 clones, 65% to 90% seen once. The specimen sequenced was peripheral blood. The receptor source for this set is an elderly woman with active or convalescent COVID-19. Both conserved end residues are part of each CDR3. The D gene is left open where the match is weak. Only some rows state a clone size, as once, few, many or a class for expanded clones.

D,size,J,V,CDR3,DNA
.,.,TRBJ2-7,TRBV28,CASRTGTSSYEQYF,TGTGCCAGCAGGACCGGGACATCCTCCTACGAGCAGTACTTC
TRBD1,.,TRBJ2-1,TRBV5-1,CASSFRQGPYNEQFF,TGCGCCAGCAGCTTCAGACAGGGTCCCTACAATGAGCAGTTCTTC
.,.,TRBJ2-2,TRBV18,CASSPPAGLYGELFF,TGTGCCAGCTCACCACCGGCAGGGTTGTACGGGGAGCTGTTTTTT
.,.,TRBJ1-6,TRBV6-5,CASSPGNNSPLHF,TGTGCCAGCAGTCCGGGGAATAATTCACCCCTCCACTTT
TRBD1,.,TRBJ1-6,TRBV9,CASSEQNRGGSPLHF,TGTGCCAGCAGCGAACAAAACAGGGGAGGTTCACCCCTCCACTTT
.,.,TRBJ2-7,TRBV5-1,CASSLVAGTGEQYF,TGCGCCAGCAGCTTAGTGGCGGGTACGGGCGAGCAGTACTTC
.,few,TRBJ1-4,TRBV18,CASSRSKGEVEKLFF,TGTGCCAGCTCACGATCAAAAGGGGAGGTGGAAAAACTGTTTTTT
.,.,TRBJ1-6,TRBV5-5,CASSLADSLYNSPLHF,TGTGCCAGCAGCTTGGCGGACAGTCTCTATAATTCACCCCTCCACTTT
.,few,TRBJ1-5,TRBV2,CASSGQGGNSNQPQHF,TGTGCCAGCAGTGGGCAGGGCGGGAATAGCAATCAGCCCCAGCATTTT
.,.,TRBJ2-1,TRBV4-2,CASSQQDSSYNEQFF,TGTGCCAGCAGCCAACAGGACTCTTCCTACAATGAGCAGTTCTTC